This entry is about one T cell receptor beta chain. The sample is drawn from a study of cytomegalovirus exposure and HLA in healthy donors. The germline gives CDR1 WSHSY, CDR2 SAAADI. V was shortened by 0 bases and J by 2 bases, with 10 bases between the two germline ends. This CDR3 has 15 amino acids. The study ran its PCR with 60 Vbeta and 13 Jbeta primers. Clones were read by immunoSEQ multiplex PCR, and TCRdb kept only the in-frame ones, dropping some. In the table there are approximately 200,000 clones, roughly four fifths of which are singletons. The material sequenced was PBMCs. This sequence originates from a boy aged 2-15 years in good health and CMV-seronegative. The rearrangement joins TRBV10-2 to TRBJ1-2, with D unclear. The CDR3 bases are TGCGCCAGCAGTGAGTCCCGGTGGCGGAACTATGGCTACACCTTC. Translation gives CASSESRWRNYGYTF.